The 27 T cell receptor beta chains below were found in one sample sequenced in a study of CD4+ T cells in melanoma. The assay was immunoSEQ multiplex PCR, and TCRdb's table has in-frame clones only and misses some. The sample carries some 47,000 clones, roughly 89% recorded once. The sequencing input was peripheral blood. The origin of the receptors is a human donor with melanoma.

The chain has TRBV30 and TRBJ1-1; a possible D gene is TRBD1 (5 bases). V gave up 8 bases and J gave up 4 bases, with 14 bases separating them. The germline V gene has CDR1 GTSNPN and CDR2 SVGIG (reference sequence). The CDR3 runs 12 residues. CDR3 region: CAGLWGITEAFF. The CDR3 region has the DNA TGTGCCGGGCTGTGGGGGATCACTGAAGCTTTCTTT.

The V and J genes are TRBV5-5 and TRBJ2-7; 8 bases match TRBD1. The CDR3 has 14 amino acids. V shed 3 bases, J shed 4 bases, and the junction held 6 bases outside the gene matches. Per germline, CDR1 SGHKS and CDR2 YYEKEE (reference sequence). This CDR3 is CASSSQGARYEQYF. For the CDR3, the DNA is TGTGCCAGCAGCTCGCAGGGGGCGCGGTACGAGCAGTACTTC.

The chain joins TRBV2 to TRBJ1-1, with TRBD1 matching over 8 bases. CDR3 length equals 14 residues. The V and J ends lost 6 bases and 4 bases, in that order; junction bases with no gene match: 7. Looked up from germline, CDR1 is SNHLY and CDR2 is FYNNEI. The CDR3 DNA reads as TGTGCCAGCAGGGAGACAGGGGTCGCCACTGAAGCTTTCTTT. Amino acids: CASRETGVATEAFF.

The V call is TRBV28, the J call TRBJ2-7, with 8 positions matching TRBD1. V lost 5 bases, J lost 3 bases, and 9 bases stayed unmatched. This CDR3 is 15 amino acids long. Germline-derived CDR1 and CDR2 are MDHEN and SYDVKM. Here the CDR3 DNA reads TGTGCCAGCAGTCCCGGGACAGGTCTCCGCTACGAGCAGTACTTC. Its translation is CASSPGTGLRYEQYF.

The V gene is TRBV4-1, the J gene TRBJ1-4, with 8 bases fitting TRBD1. Per the germline V gene, CDR1 is MGHRA and CDR2 is YSYEKL. The CDR3 spans 19 residues. V lost 4 bases to trimming and J lost 5 bases; unmatched junction nucleotides: 18. The CDR3 sequence is CASSRAGGQGDWDNEKLFF. The CDR3 region has the DNA TGCGCCAGCAGCCGCGCGGGAGGACAGGGTGATTGGGACAATGAAAAACTGTTTTTT.

There are a few counts of this clone. The chain is built from TRBV6-1 and TRBJ1-1, with 9 bases lining up with TRBD1. V shed 7 bases and J 6 bases; nucleotides not matched to a gene: 9. The CDR3 has 14 amino acids. Germline V gene lookup returns CDR1 MNHNS and CDR2 SASEGT. In nucleotides, the CDR3 is TGTGCCAGCACTCGCTTAACAGGGGGCCCTGAAGCTTTCTTT. The encoded protein is CASTRLTGGPEAFF.

V usage is TRBV19 and J usage is TRBJ1-1; possible D gene TRBD1, 6 bases. Germline CDR1 is LNHDA and CDR2 is SQIVND (reference sequence). V was cut by 6 bases and J by 6 bases, with 14 bases left in between. The CDR3 totals 13 residues. CDR3 sequence: CASRPRDKAEAFF. DNA for the CDR3: TGTGCCAGTAGACCACGGGACAAGGCTGAAGCTTTCTTT.

The V gene is TRBV28, the J gene TRBJ1-5; 8 positions agree with TRBD1. The CDR3 is made up of 16 amino acids. V lost 8 bases to trimming and J lost 0 bases; unmatched junction nucleotides: 9. The germline V gene has CDR1 MDHEN and CDR2 SYDVKM. The CDR3 sequence is CASGTGQVYSNQPQHF. CDR3 coding DNA: TGTGCCAGCGGAACGGGACAGGTTTATAGCAATCAGCCCCAGCATTTT.

The CDR3 region has the DNA TGTGCCAGCAGTTTATCCGGGACTAGCGGGACCTACGAGCAGTACTTC. Residues: CASSLSGTSGTYEQYF. The chain joins TRBV27 to TRBJ2-7; 13 nucleotides align to TRBD2. V gave up 0 bases and J gave up 2 bases; unmatched junction bases: 1. Germline loops: CDR1 MNHEY, CDR2 SMNVEV (reference sequence). The CDR3 is 16 residues long.

The V and J genes are TRBV4-1 and TRBJ1-3, with D possibly matching TRBD1 (6 bases). Trimming stripped 4 bases from V and 0 bases from J, with 19 bases between. The length of the CDR3 is 18 residues. Per the germline V gene, CDR1 is MGHRA and CDR2 is YSYEKL. The CDR3 spells CASSPHGQRIYSGNTIYF. The CDR3 region has the DNA TGCGCCAGCAGCCCTCACGGACAGCGTATCTACTCTGGAAACACCATATATTTT.

The rearrangement joins TRBV14 to TRBJ1-4; tentative D call: TRBD1 (6 bases). Trimming left V 1 base short and J 14 bases short, with 14 bases between. The germline gives CDR1 SGHDN, CDR2 FVKESK. This CDR3 comprises 13 residues. For the CDR3, the DNA is TGTGCCAGCAGCCAAGCCCCCACAGGGAGTCTGTTTTTT. Its protein is CASSQAPTGSLFF.

This chain joins TRBV2 and TRBJ1-3; 7 bases are shared with TRBD1. Germline V lookup: CDR1 SNHLY, CDR2 FYNNEI. The CDR3 contains 14 residues. V lost 6 bases to trimming and J lost 1 base; unmatched junction nucleotides: 3. Here the CDR3 reads CASRSGQSGNTIYF. Here the CDR3 DNA reads TGTGCCAGCAGATCGGGACAGTCTGGAAACACCATATATTTT.

This clone was observed a few times. J is TRBJ1-2 and V is TRBV30, with TRBD1 identical over 7 bases. V dropped 5 bases and J dropped 4; count of bases not matched to a gene: 10. There are 14 residues in the CDR3. Looked up from germline, CDR1 is GTSNPN and CDR2 is SVGIG (reference sequence). In DNA, the CDR3 is TGTGCCTGGGAGAACAGGGGTGCCCTCTATGGCTACACCTTC. Its translation: CAWENRGALYGYTF.

The chain recombines TRBV11-2 with TRBJ2-7; no reliable D call. This CDR3 contains 14 residues. Germline lookup yields CDR1 SGHAT and CDR2 FQNNGV. The V end was cut by 5 bases, the J end by 0 bases, with 11 bases between. CDR3 protein: CASSPQFASYEQYF. CDR3 nucleotides: TGTGCCAGCAGCCCCCAGTTCGCCTCCTACGAGCAGTACTTC.

The genes are TRBV19 and TRBJ1-6; TRBD1 matches 7 bases. In germline, CDR1 is LNHDA, CDR2 SQIVND (reference sequence). V shed 3 bases, J shed 5 bases, and the junction held 4 bases outside the gene matches. CDR3 length equals 15 residues. CDR3 nucleotides: TGTGCCAGTAGTATGCGCAGGGGGAATAATTCACCCCTCCACTTT. Translation: CASSMRRGNNSPLHF. The full variable domain, with the rest looked up from reference TRBV19 and TRBJ1-6, is DGGITQSPKYLFRKEGQNVTLSCEQNLNHDAMYWYRQDPGQGLRLIYYSQIVNDFQKGDIAEGYSVSREKKESFPLTVTSAQKNPTAFYLCASSMRRGNNSPLHFGNGTRLTVT.

The chain uses TRBV5-4 and TRBJ2-3, with TRBD2 matching over 8 bases. V lost 1 base, J lost 3 bases, and 10 bases stayed unmatched. From germline, CDR1 is SGHNT and CDR2 YYREEE (reference sequence). This CDR3 spans 17 amino acids. CDR3 amino acids: CASSLSLAGGATDTQYF. Here the CDR3 DNA reads TGTGCCAGCAGCTTGTCCCTTGCGGGGGGAGCGACAGATACGCAGTATTTT.

Remarks on this clone: The identical CDR3 is also encoded by other nucleotide sequences in the sample. This chain uses TRBV2 with TRBJ2-7, with a tentative D call TRBD1 (5 bases). Germline CDR1 SNHLY, CDR2 FYNNEI. This CDR3 has 12 residues. V lost 9 bases and J 1 base, leaving 10 bases between the germline ends. In DNA, the CDR3 is TGTGCCAGTCGACAGTTATCCTACGAGCAGTACTTC. This codes for CASRQLSYEQYF.

The chain links TRBV4-1 to TRBJ2-3; perhaps TRBD2 as D (6 bases). Trimming left V 1 base short and J 6 bases short, with 14 bases between. CDR1 MGHRA and CDR2 YSYEKL come from the germline V gene. This CDR3 has 15 residues. The CDR3 sequence: CASSQAPTSWDTQYF. CDR3 coding DNA: TGCGCCAGCAGCCAAGCCCCGACTAGTTGGGATACGCAGTATTTT.

J is TRBJ1-2 and V is TRBV28; D not certain. Looked up from germline, CDR1 is MDHEN and CDR2 is SYDVKM. V was clipped by 2 bases and J by 4 bases, with 8 bases between them. The CDR3 has 13 residues. The CDR3 region has the DNA TGTGCCAGCAGTTTAATCTTGCGCTATGGCTACACCTTC. Translated, it gives CASSLILRYGYTF.

The V gene is TRBV19, the J gene TRBJ2-2; 14 nucleotides agree with TRBD2. Germline V gene data show CDR1 as LNHDA and CDR2 as SQIVND (reference sequence). With 2 bases clipped from V and 2 bases from J, the junction kept 10 bases outside the gene matches. This CDR3 region has 20 residues. CDR3 bases: TGTGCCAGTAGTATACTGACTAGCGGGGGGGCCCTGGCTAACACCGGGGAGCTGTTTTTT. It yields the protein CASSILTSGGALANTGELFF.

The chain recombines TRBV6-6 with TRBJ1-1, with D unresolved. CDR1 and CDR2 (germline): MNHNY, SVGAGI (reference sequence). The CDR3 totals 16 residues. With 2 bases removed from V and 6 bases from J, the gap between germline ends came to 19 bases. The CDR3 coding sequence is TGTGCCAGCAGTTACGCATATAGGGAGATTGGGGCTGAAGCTTTCTTT. Its protein is CASSYAYREIGAEAFF.

The J gene is TRBJ2-7, the V gene TRBV5-1, with D maybe TRBD1 (6 bases). Trimming left V 4 bases short and J 6 bases short, with 23 bases between. Germline V lookup: CDR1 SGHRS, CDR2 YFSETQ. This CDR3 region has 16 residues. CDR3 residues: CASSPDRLSRSGEQYF. For the CDR3, the DNA is TGCGCCAGCAGCCCTGACAGGTTGTCTAGGTCCGGCGAGCAGTACTTC.

This clone was observed once. V usage is TRBV27 and J usage is TRBJ2-3; TRBD2 agrees at 8 bases. The CDR3 has 15 amino acids. Germline V lookup: CDR1 MNHEY, CDR2 SMNVEV (reference sequence). Trimming removed 2 bases from V and 6 bases from J; junction bases left unmatched: 7. CDR3 amino acids: CASSLLRLAPDTQYF. CDR3 in DNA: TGTGCCAGCAGTTTACTCAGACTAGCGCCTGATACGCAGTATTTT.

This clone was counted between two and nine times. The V and J genes are TRBV5-1 and TRBJ1-1; D remains ambiguous. The CDR3 sequence is 13 residues long. Looked up from germline, CDR1 is SGHRS and CDR2 is YFSETQ. The V end was cut by 2 bases, the J end by 1 base, with 6 bases between. This CDR3 reads CASSFNQNTEAFF. CDR3 in DNA: TGCGCCAGCAGCTTCAACCAGAACACTGAAGCTTTCTTT.

The rearrangement uses TRBV5-4 and TRBJ2-7; D remains unclear. This CDR3 contains 16 residues. Per germline, CDR1 SGHNT and CDR2 YYREEE (reference sequence). The ends were cut back, 4 bases at V and 0 bases at J, with 17 bases in the middle. DNA for the CDR3: TGTGCCAGCAGCCCCCGGTTAACCGCCTCCTCCTACGAGCAGTACTTC. It yields the protein CASSPRLTASSYEQYF.

V is TRBV19 and J is TRBJ1-5; no definite D call. Trimming took 1 base from V and 9 from J, leaving 10 bases between them. Germline-derived CDR1 and CDR2 are LNHDA and SQIVND (reference sequence). This CDR3 comprises 13 residues. CDR3: CASSIGSFRPQHF. CDR3 coding DNA: TGTGCCAGTAGTATAGGCTCGTTTAGGCCCCAGCATTTT.

The count of this clone is one. In DNA, the CDR3 is TGTGCCAGCAGCCCCCGGGACACGGTTAATTCACCCCTCCACTTT. It translates to CASSPRDTVNSPLHF. This chain links TRBV9 with TRBJ1-6; TRBD1 is a possible D gene (6 bases). The CDR3 is 15 residues long. V lost 4 bases and J 6 bases, leaving 14 bases between the germline ends. The germline CDR1 and CDR2 sequences are SGDLS and YYNGEE.